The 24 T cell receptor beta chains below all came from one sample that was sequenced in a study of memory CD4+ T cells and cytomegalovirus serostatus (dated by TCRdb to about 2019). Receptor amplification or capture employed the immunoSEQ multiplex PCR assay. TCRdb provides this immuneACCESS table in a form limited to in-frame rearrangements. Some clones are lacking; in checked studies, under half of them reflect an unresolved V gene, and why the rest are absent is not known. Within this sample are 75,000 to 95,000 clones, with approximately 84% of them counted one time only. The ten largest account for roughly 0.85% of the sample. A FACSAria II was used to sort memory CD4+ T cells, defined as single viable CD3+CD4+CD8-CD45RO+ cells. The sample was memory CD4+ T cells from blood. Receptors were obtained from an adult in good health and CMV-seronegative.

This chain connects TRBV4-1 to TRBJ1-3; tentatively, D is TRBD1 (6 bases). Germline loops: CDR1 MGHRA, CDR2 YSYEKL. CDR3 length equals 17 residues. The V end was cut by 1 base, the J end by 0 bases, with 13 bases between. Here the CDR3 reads CASSQAEDSFSGNTIYF. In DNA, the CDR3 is TGCGCCAGCAGCCAAGCCGAGGACAGCTTCTCTGGAAACACCATATATTTT.

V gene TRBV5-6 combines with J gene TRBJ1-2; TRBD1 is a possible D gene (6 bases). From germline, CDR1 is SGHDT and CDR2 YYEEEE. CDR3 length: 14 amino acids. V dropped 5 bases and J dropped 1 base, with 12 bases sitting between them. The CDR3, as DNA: TGTGCCAGCAGTGGACAGATAGTTAACTATGGCTACACCTTC. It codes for CASSGQIVNYGYTF.

The DNA of the CDR3 is TGTGCCAGCAGCCCCGTCTCCAGCACAGATACGCAGTATTTT. Translating it yields CASSPVSSTDTQYF. The gene calls are TRBV7-9 and TRBJ2-3; D call uncertain. The germline V gene has CDR1 SEHNR and CDR2 FQNEAQ (reference sequence). The CDR3 is 14 residues long. Trimming took off 5 bases at V and 0 bases at J, with 9 bases between the two ends.

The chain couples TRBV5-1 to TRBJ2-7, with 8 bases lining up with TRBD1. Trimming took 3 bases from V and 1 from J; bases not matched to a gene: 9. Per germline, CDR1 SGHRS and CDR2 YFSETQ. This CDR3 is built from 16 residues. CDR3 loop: CASSYGGTGGSYEQYF. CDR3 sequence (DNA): TGCGCCAGCAGCTACGGAGGAACAGGGGGTTCCTACGAGCAGTACTTC.

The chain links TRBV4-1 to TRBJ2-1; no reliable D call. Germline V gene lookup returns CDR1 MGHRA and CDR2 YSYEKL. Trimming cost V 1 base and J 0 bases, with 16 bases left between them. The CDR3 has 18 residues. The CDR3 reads CASSQVDLGLSSYNEQFF. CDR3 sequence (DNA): TGCGCCAGCAGCCAAGTGGACCTGGGCCTAAGCTCCTACAATGAGCAGTTCTTC.

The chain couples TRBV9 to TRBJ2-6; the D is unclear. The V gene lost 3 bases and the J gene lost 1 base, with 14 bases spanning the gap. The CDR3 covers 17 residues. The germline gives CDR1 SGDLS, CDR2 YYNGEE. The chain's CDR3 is CASSGRLDRSGANVLTF. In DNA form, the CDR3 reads TGTGCCAGCAGCGGACGTCTAGATAGGTCTGGGGCCAACGTCCTGACTTTC. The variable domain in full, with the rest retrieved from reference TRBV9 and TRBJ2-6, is DSGVTQTPKHLITATGQRVTLRCSPRSGDLSVYWYQQSLDQGLQFLIQYYNGEERAKGNILERFSAQQFPDLHSELNLSSLELGDSALYFCASSGRLDRSGANVLTFGAGSRLTVL.

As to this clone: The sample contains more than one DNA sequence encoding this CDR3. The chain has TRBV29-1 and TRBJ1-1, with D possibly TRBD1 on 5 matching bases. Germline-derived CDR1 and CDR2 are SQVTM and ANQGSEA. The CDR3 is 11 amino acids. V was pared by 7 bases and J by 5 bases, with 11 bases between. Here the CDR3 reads CSGNRNTEAFF. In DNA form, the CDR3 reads TGCAGCGGGAACAGGAATACTGAAGCTTTCTTT.

CDR3 sequence: CASSLDGGRGLRVYEQYF. The CDR3 DNA is TGTGCCAGCAGCTTAGATGGGGGGAGGGGGCTTAGGGTCTACGAGCAGTACTTC. V usage is TRBV11-2 and J usage is TRBJ2-7, with D perhaps being TRBD1 or TRBD2 (7 bases each). V lost 0 bases to trimming and J lost 3 bases, with 21 bases between them. This CDR3 is 18 amino acids long. CDR1 is SGHAT, CDR2 FQNNGV, per germline. Together with reference TRBV11-2 and TRBJ2-7, the CDR3 gives the full variable domain: EAGVAQSPRYKIIEKRQSVAFWCNPISGHATLYWYQQILGQGPKLLIQFQNNGVVDDSQLPKDRFSAERLKGVDSTLKIQPAKLEDSAVYLCASSLDGGRGLRVYEQYFGPGTRLTVT.

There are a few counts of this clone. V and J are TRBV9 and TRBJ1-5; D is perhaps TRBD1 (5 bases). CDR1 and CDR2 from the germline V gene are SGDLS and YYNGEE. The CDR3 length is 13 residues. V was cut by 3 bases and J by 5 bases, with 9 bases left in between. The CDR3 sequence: CASSERGDQPQHF. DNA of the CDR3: TGTGCCAGCAGCGAGAGGGGCGATCAGCCCCAGCATTTT.

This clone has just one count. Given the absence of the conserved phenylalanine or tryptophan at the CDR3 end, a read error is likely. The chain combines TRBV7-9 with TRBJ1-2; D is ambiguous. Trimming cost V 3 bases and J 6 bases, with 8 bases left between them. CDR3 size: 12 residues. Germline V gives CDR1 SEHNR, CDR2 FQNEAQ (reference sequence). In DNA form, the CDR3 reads TGTGCCAGCAGCTTTGAGGTCGATGGCTACACCTAC. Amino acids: CASSFEVDGYTY.

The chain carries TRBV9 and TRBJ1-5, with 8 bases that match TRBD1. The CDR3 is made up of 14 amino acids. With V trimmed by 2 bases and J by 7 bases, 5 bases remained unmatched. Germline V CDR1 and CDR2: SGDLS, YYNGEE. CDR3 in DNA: TGTGCCAGCAGCGTGACAGGGGAGGAGCAGCCCCAGCATTTT. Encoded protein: CASSVTGEEQPQHF.

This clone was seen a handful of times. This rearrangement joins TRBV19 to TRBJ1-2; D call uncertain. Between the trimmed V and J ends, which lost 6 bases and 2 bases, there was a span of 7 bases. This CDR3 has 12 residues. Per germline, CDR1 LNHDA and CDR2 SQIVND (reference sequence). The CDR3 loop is CASRKGNYGYTF. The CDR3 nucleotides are TGTGCCAGTAGGAAGGGAAACTATGGCTACACCTTC.

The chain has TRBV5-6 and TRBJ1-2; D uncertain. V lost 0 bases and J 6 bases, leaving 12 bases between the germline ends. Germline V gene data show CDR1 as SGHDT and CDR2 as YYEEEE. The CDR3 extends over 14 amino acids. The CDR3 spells CASSLDLNPDGYTF. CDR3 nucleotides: TGTGCCAGCAGCTTGGATTTAAATCCAGATGGCTACACCTTC.

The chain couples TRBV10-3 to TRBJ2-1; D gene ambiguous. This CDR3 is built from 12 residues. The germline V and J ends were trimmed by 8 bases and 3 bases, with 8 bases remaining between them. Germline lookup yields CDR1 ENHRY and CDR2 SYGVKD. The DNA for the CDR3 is TGTGCCATCTCGGGCAGCTACAATGAGCAGTTCTTC. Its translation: CAISGSYNEQFF.

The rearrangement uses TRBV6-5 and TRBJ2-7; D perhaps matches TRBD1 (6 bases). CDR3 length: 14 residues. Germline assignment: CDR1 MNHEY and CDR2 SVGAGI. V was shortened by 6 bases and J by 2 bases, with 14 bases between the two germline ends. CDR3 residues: CASRVRTDTYEQYF. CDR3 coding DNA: TGTGCCAGCAGAGTACGGACAGATACCTACGAGCAGTACTTC.

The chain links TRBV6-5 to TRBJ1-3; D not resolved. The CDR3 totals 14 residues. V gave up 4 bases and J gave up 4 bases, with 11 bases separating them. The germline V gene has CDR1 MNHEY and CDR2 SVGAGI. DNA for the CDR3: TGTGCCAGCAGTTCCGCATCGGCAGGAAACACCATATATTTT. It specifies CASSSASAGNTIYF.

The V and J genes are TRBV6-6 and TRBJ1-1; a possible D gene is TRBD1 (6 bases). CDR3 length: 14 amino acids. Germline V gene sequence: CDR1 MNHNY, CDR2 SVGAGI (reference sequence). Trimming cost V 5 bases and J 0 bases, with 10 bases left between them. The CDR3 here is CASSRQALNTEAFF. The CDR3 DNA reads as TGTGCCAGCAGTCGACAGGCCCTGAACACTGAAGCTTTCTTT.

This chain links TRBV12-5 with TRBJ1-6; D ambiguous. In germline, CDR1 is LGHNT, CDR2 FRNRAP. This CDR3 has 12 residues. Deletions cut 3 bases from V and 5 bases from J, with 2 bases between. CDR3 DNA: TGTGCTAGTGGTTTTAATAATTCACCCCTCCACTTT. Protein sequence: CASGFNNSPLHF.

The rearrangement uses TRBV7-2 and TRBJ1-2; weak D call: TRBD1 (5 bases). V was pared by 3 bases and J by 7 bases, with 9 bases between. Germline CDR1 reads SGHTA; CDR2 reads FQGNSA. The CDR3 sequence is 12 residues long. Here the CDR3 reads CASSLGGAGYTF. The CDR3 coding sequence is TGTGCCAGCAGCTTGGGGGGAGCTGGCTACACCTTC.

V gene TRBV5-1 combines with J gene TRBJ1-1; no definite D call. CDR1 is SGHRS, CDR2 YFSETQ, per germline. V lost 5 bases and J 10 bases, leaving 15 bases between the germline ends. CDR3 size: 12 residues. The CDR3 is CASRLEGAGAFF. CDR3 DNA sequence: TGCGCCAGCAGATTAGAGGGTGCGGGAGCTTTCTTT.

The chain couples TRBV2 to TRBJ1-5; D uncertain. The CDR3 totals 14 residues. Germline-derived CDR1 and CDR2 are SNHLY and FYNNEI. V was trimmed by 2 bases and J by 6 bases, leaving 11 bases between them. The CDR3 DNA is TGTGCCAGCAGTGAAACCGGAGAAGGTCAGCCCCAGCATTTT. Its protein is CASSETGEGQPQHF.

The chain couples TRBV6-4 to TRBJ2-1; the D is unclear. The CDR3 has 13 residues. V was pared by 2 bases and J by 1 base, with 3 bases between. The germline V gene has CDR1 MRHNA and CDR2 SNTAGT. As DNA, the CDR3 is TGTGCCAGCAGTGACGGATCCTACAATGAGCAGTTCTTC. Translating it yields CASSDGSYNEQFF.

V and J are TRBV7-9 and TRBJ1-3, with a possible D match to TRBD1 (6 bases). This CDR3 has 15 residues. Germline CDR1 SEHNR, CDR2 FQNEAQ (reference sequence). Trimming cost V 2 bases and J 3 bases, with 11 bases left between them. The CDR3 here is CASSLRGENGNTIYF. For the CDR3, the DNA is TGTGCCAGCAGCTTAAGGGGGGAAAATGGAAACACCATATATTTT.

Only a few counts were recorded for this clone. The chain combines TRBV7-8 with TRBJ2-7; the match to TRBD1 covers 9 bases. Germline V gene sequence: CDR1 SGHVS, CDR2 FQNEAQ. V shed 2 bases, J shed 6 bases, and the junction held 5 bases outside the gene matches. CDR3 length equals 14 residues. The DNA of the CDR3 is TGTGCCAGCAGCTTAAGGGACAGGGTTAGCGAGCAGTACTTC. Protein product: CASSLRDRVSEQYF.